These 25 T cell receptor beta chains originate from one sample sequenced in a study of T cell responses to AZD1222 COVID-19 vaccine. The data were produced by immunoSEQ multiplex PCR, yet TCRdb's version contains in-frame clones alone and is incomplete. This sample has about 49,000 clones, with more than 60% found just once. The sequenced sample was peripheral blood, obtained on day 0 of AZD1222 vaccination. The receptors derive from an adult in good health.

V is TRBV6-1 and J is TRBJ1-1; maybe TRBD1 (6 bases). V lost 3 bases and J lost 3, with 11 bases in between. The CDR3 runs to 14 residues. Germline values: CDR1 MNHNS, CDR2 SASEGT. Written as DNA, the CDR3 is TGTGCCAGCAGTGACGGGGGCCGGTACACTGAAGCTTTCTTT. This sequence encodes CASSDGGRYTEAFF.

This clone has a handful of counts. V and J are TRBV15 and TRBJ1-5; 7 bases are shared with TRBD1. In germline, CDR1 is LNHNV, CDR2 YYDKDF (reference sequence). Trimming removed 2 bases from V and 0 bases from J; junction bases left unmatched: 10. CDR3 size: 18 residues. CDR3 sequence (DNA): TGTGCCACCAGCAGACGGGGACAGCGAATTAATAGCAATCAGCCCCAGCATTTT. It translates to CATSRRGQRINSNQPQHF.

The chain combines TRBV3-1 (or the pseudogene TRBV3-2) with TRBJ2-7, with a possible D match to TRBD2 (6 bases). Germline CDR1 and CDR2: LGHDT and YNNKEL (reference sequence). This CDR3 is 15 amino acids long. Trimming left V 4 bases short and J 3 bases short, with 16 bases between. In DNA, the CDR3 is TGTGCCAGCAGCCTCGGCGGGACGTCGGGCTACGAGCAGTACTTC. It encodes CASSLGGTSGYEQYF.

The CDR3 DNA sequence: TGTGCCAGCAGCCCCGGACGGAGGTACCAAGAGACCCAGTACTTC. Translated: CASSPGRRYQETQYF. This sequence joins TRBV7-3 and TRBJ2-5; TRBD2 is a possible D gene (5 bases). Germline values: CDR1 SGHTA, CDR2 FQGTGA. Trimming cost V 5 bases and J 0 bases, with 13 bases left between them. This CDR3 is built from 15 residues.

The chain has TRBV10-1 and TRBJ2-1; the D gene is possibly TRBD2 (5 bases). The CDR3 covers 14 residues. Trimming left V 5 bases short and J 4 bases short, with 12 bases between. The germline CDR1 and CDR2 sequences are WNHNN and SYGVQD (reference sequence). The CDR3 coding sequence is TGCGCCAGCAGTCGTACCGGGGAATACAATGAGCAGTTCTTC. Translated: CASSRTGEYNEQFF.

The chain combines TRBV5-1 with TRBJ1-6, with no clear D. This CDR3 contains 15 residues. Germline V CDR1 and CDR2: SGHRS, YFSETQ. V lost 0 bases and J 5 bases, leaving 9 bases between the germline ends. This chain's CDR3 is CASSLEGRDNSPLHF. CDR3 nucleotide sequence: TGCGCCAGCAGCTTGGAAGGCAGAGATAATTCACCCCTCCACTTT.

The chain links TRBV5-4 to TRBJ1-1, with D unclear. Germline V gives CDR1 SGHNT, CDR2 YYREEE (reference sequence). The CDR3 sequence is 14 residues long. The V end was cut by 4 bases, the J end by 3 bases, with 13 bases between. The CDR3, as DNA: TGTGCCAGCAGCCCGAGAGCGGGTTACACTGAAGCTTTCTTT. Protein sequence: CASSPRAGYTEAFF.

V gene TRBV24-1 combines with J gene TRBJ2-1, with 7 bases matching TRBD2. The CDR3 runs 14 residues. V gave up 7 bases and J gave up 1 base; unmatched junction bases: 3. Per germline, CDR1 KGHDR and CDR2 SFDVKD. CDR3 sequence (DNA): TGTGCCACCAGGCCTAGCGGTTCCTACAATGAGCAGTTCTTC. As protein: CATRPSGSYNEQFF.

V usage is TRBV5-1 and J usage is TRBJ1-2, with D hard to call. Germline V lookup: CDR1 SGHRS, CDR2 YFSETQ. Trimming pared 0 bases from V and 1 base from J, leaving 7 bases between. The CDR3 has 14 amino acids. This chain's CDR3 is CASSLVPLNYGYTF. CDR3 DNA: TGCGCCAGCAGCTTGGTTCCTCTTAACTATGGCTACACCTTC.

The rearrangement joins TRBV6-5 to TRBJ2-7; TRBD2 matches 9 bases. The CDR3 totals 14 residues. Trimming cost V 6 bases and J 2 bases; bases outside gene matches: 5. Germline V gives CDR1 MNHEY, CDR2 SVGAGI. The CDR3 loop reads CASRGGRATYEQYF. CDR3 nucleotide sequence: TGTGCCAGCAGAGGCGGGAGGGCGACCTACGAGCAGTACTTC.

Turning to this clone: A junction boundary mismatches the germline segment, possibly from a read error. V and J are TRBV10-2 and TRBJ2-7; no reliable D call. Germline-derived CDR1 and CDR2 are WSHSY and SAAADI. CDR3 length: 11 residues. The CDR3 reads CATGLGVEQCF. The CDR3 DNA sequence: TGCGCCACCGGCTTGGGTGTCGAGCAGTGCTTC.

CDR3 region: CATRGGGTENQPQHF. The CDR3 DNA reads TGTGCCACCAGAGGGGGCGGGACGGAAAATCAGCCCCAGCATTTT. The chain combines TRBV15 with TRBJ1-5; 7 nucleotides line up with TRBD1. The CDR3 totals 15 residues. V trimming: 6 bases; J trimming: 4 bases; junction bases outside the gene matches: 9. Germline CDR1 and CDR2: LNHNV and YYDKDF (reference sequence).

A remark on this clone: At one end the junction does not follow the germline gene, possibly because of a read error. The genes are TRBV11-2 and TRBJ1-2, with D unresolved. The germline CDR1 and CDR2 sequences are SGHAT and FQNNGV. There are 13 residues in the CDR3. The CDR3 sequence: CASSLDWSYGYTF. The CDR3 nucleotides are TGTGCCAGCAGCCTAGACTGGTCCTATGGCTACACCTTC.

CDR3 sequence: CSAGTGTGGTEAFF. The CDR3 region has the DNA TGCAGCGCAGGGACAGGGACAGGAGGCACTGAAGCTTTCTTT. The chain recombines TRBV29-1 with TRBJ1-1; 9 bases align to TRBD1. This CDR3 comprises 14 residues. Germline CDR1 is SQVTM and CDR2 is ANQGSEA. The ends lost 7 bases at V and 4 bases at J; junction bases unmatched: 10.

The V gene is TRBV6-4, the J gene TRBJ2-1, with 7 bases that match TRBD1. From germline, CDR1 is MRHNA and CDR2 SNTAGT. The CDR3 extends over 19 amino acids. The V and J ends lost 3 bases and 4 bases, in that order; junction bases with no gene match: 18. This CDR3 is CASSDTTGKRGLIYNEQFF. CDR3 sequence (DNA): TGTGCCAGCAGTGATACGACAGGGAAGAGGGGGCTTATATACAATGAGCAGTTCTTC.

This clone was counted a few times. The CDR3 sequence: CASSPRQDKIYSNQPQHF. The CDR3 DNA reads as TGTGCCAGCAGTCCCCGACAGGACAAAATTTATAGCAATCAGCCCCAGCATTTT. The chain has TRBV28 and TRBJ1-5, with a possible D match to TRBD1 (6 bases). V was shortened by 5 bases and J by 0 bases, with 20 bases between the two germline ends. The CDR3 spans 18 residues. The germline gives CDR1 MDHEN, CDR2 SYDVKM. Based on the CDR3 plus reference TRBV28 and TRBJ1-5, the full variable domain is DVKVTQSSRYLVKRTGEKVFLECVQDMDHENMFWYRQDPGLGLRLIYFSYDVKMKEKGDIPEGYSVSREKKERFSLILESASTNQTSMYLCASSPRQDKIYSNQPQHFGDGTRLSIL.

This rearrangement joins TRBV19 to TRBJ2-1; D perhaps matches TRBD2 (5 bases). The length of the CDR3 is 16 residues. Looked up from germline, CDR1 is LNHDA and CDR2 is SQIVND (reference sequence). V lost 5 bases and J lost 2, with 16 bases in between. The CDR3 DNA reads as TGTGCCAGTAGTTTGGGAGTTAGGGCCCCCTACAATGAGCAGTTCTTC. Translating gives CASSLGVRAPYNEQFF.

This clone was seen more than once but under ten times. V gene TRBV10-2 combines with J gene TRBJ2-1; D ambiguous. The CDR3 is 14 residues long. The V gene lost 2 bases and the J gene lost 3 bases, with 8 bases spanning the gap. The germline CDR1 and CDR2 sequences are WSHSY and SAAADI. The CDR3 protein is CASSEEDIYNEQFF. For the CDR3, the DNA is TGCGCCAGCAGTGAGGAGGATATCTACAATGAGCAGTTCTTC.

In nucleotides, the CDR3 is TGTGCCAGCAGCCTAGGGGAGGGCGGGGTAATATATTTT. Translation: CASSLGEGGVIYF. The chain joins TRBV7-2 to TRBJ1-3, with a tentative D call TRBD1 (5 bases). The CDR3 loop spans 13 amino acids. V dropped 5 bases and J dropped 13 bases, with 18 bases sitting between them. Looked up from germline, CDR1 is SGHTA and CDR2 is FQGNSA.

A few counts support this clone. The genes are TRBV19 and TRBJ1-1; the D is unclear. V lost 1 base and J lost 2, with 5 bases in between. The CDR3 is 13 amino acids. Germline V CDR1 and CDR2: LNHDA, SQIVND (reference sequence). CDR3 protein: CASSIGVNTEAFF. The CDR3 nucleotides are TGTGCCAGTAGTATAGGGGTAAACACTGAAGCTTTCTTT.

This clone was observed a few times. The V and J genes are TRBV30 and TRBJ1-3, with a tentative D call TRBD1 (5 bases). The CDR3 length is 15 residues. V was pared by 3 bases and J by 2 bases, with 14 bases between. Germline V lookup: CDR1 GTSNPN, CDR2 SVGIG (reference sequence). The CDR3 nucleotides read TGTGCCTGGAGGGGGGGTGTGGGGGCTGGAAACACCATATATTTT. Protein: CAWRGGVGAGNTIYF.

The V gene is TRBV5-4, the J gene TRBJ2-7; D is undetermined. The CDR3 has 13 residues. Looked up from germline, CDR1 is SGHNT and CDR2 is YYREEE (reference sequence). The V and J ends lost 0 bases and 1 base respectively, with 5 bases between them. CDR3 in amino acids: CASSLAASYEQYF. CDR3 DNA: TGTGCCAGCAGCTTGGCAGCTTCCTACGAGCAGTACTTC.

The gene calls are TRBV4-1 and TRBJ1-6; 7 nucleotides align to TRBD1. This CDR3 region has 17 residues. Germline assignment: CDR1 MGHRA and CDR2 YSYEKL. The V segment lost 1 base and the J segment 7 bases; nucleotides outside the gene matches: 10. CDR3 residues: CASSQVLQGPSNSPLHF. The CDR3 DNA reads as TGCGCCAGCAGCCAAGTTTTACAGGGGCCCTCCAATTCACCCCTCCACTTT.

CDR3 DNA: TGTGCCAGCAGTTCCCAGGGGAGAACTGAAGCTTTCTTT. Its protein is CASSSQGRTEAFF. This rearrangement joins TRBV6-2 or TRBV6-3 to TRBJ1-1, with D tentatively TRBD1 (6 bases). V was cut by 4 bases and J by 5 bases, with 11 bases left in between. Germline-derived CDR1 and CDR2 are MNHEY and SVGEGT. The CDR3 consists of 13 residues.

V usage is TRBV12-3 or TRBV12-4 and J usage is TRBJ1-1; D is undetermined. The V end lost 6 bases, the J end lost 4 bases, and 12 bases lay between the germline ends. The length of the CDR3 is 13 residues. CDR3 in DNA: TGTGCCAGCAGCCCAACCACGGGCACTGAAGCTTTCTTT. Translating it yields CASSPTTGTEAFF.